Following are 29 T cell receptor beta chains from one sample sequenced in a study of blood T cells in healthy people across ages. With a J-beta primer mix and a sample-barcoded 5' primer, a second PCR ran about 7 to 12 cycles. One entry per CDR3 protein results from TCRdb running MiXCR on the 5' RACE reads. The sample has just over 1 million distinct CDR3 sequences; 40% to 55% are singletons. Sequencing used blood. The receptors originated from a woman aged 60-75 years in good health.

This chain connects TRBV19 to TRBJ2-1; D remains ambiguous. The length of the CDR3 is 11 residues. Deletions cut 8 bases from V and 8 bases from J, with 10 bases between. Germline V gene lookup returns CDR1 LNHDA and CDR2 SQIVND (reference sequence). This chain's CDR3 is CASQEVDEQFF. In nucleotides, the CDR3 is TGTGCCAGTCAAGAGGTGGATGAGCAGTTCTTC.

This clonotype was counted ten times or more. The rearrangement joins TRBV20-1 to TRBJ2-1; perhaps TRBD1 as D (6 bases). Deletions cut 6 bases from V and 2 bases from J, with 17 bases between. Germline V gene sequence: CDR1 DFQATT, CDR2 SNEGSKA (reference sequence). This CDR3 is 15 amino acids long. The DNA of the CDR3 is TGCAGTGCCCAGTGGGACAAAAAAACCTACAATGAGCAGTTCTTC. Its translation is CSAQWDKKTYNEQFF.

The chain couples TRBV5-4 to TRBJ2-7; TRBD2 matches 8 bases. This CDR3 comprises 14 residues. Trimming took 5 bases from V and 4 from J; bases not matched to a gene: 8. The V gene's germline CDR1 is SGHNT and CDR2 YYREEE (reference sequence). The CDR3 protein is CASSFETSAYEQYF. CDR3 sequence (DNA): TGTGCCAGCAGTTTTGAGACTAGCGCTTACGAGCAGTACTTC. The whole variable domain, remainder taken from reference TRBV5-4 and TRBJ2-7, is ETGVTQSPTHLIKTRGQQVTLRCSSQSGHNTVSWYQQALGQGPQFIFQYYREEENGRGNFPPRFSGLQFPNYSSELNVNALELDDSALYLCASSFETSAYEQYFGPGTRLTVT.

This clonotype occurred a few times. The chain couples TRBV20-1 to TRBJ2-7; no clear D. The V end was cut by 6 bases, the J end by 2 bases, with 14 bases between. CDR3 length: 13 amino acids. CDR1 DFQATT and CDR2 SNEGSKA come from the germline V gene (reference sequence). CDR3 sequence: CSALRTVTYEQYF. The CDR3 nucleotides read TGCAGTGCATTACGGACGGTCACCTACGAGCAGTACTTC.

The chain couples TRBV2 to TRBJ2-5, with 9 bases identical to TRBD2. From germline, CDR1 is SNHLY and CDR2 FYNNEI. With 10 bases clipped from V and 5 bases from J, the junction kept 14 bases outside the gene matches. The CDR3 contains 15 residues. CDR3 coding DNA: TGTGCCACCCAGATAGAGGGGACTAGCCGGGAGACCCAGTACTTC. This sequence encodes CATQIEGTSRETQYF. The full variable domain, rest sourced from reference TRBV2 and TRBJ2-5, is EPEVTQTPSHQVTQMGQEVILRCVPISNHLYFYWYRQILGQKVEFLVSFYNNEISEKSEIFDDQFSVERPDGSNFTLKIRSTKLEDSAMYFCATQIEGTSRETQYFGPGTRLLVL.

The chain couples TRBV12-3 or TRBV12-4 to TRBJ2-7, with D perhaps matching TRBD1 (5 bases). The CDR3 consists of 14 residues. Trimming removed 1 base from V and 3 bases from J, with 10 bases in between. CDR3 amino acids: CASSLGGRLYEQYF. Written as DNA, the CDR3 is TGTGCCAGCAGTTTAGGGGGCAGGCTCTACGAGCAGTACTTC.

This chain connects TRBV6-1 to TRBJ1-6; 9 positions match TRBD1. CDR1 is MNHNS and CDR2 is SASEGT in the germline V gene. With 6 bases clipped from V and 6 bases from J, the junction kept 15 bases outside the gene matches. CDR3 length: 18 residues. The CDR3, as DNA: TGTGCCAGCAGCACCAACTTCCTCGACAGGGGGGCTAATTCACCCCTCCACTTT. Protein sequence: CASSTNFLDRGANSPLHF.

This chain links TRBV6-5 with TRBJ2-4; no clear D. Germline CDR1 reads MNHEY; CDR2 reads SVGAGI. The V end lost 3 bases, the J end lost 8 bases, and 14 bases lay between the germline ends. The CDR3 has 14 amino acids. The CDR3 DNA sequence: TGTGCCAGCAGTTATCGGCCCTCTGGAGACATTCAGTACTTC. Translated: CASSYRPSGDIQYF.

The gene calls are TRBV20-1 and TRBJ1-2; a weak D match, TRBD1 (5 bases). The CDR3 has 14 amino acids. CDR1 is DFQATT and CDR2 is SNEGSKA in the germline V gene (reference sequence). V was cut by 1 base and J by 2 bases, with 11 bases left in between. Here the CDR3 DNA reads TGCAGTGCTAGAGTAGAGGGGAGGAACTATGGCTACACCTTC. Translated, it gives CSARVEGRNYGYTF.

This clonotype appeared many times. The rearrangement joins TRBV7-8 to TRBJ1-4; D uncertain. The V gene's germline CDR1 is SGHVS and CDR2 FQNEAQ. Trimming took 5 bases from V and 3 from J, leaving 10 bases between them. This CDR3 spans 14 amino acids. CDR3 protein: CASSRGSANEKLFF. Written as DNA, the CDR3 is TGTGCCAGCAGCCGAGGATCCGCTAATGAAAAACTGTTTTTT.

CDR3 coding DNA: TGCGCCAGCAGCTACAACCCCGGGGATAGCAATCAGCCCCAGCATTTT. It specifies CASSYNPGDSNQPQHF. This sequence joins TRBV5-1 and TRBJ1-5, with D uncertain. Deletions cut 3 bases from V and 0 bases from J, with 13 bases between. CDR3 length: 16 amino acids. Germline CDR1 SGHRS, CDR2 YFSETQ. The full variable domain, in which reference TRBV5-1 and TRBJ1-5 provide the parts outside the CDR3, is KAGVTQTPRYLIKTRGQQVTLSCSPISGHRSVSWYQQTPGQGLQFLFEYFSETQRNKGNFPGRFSGRQFSNSRSEMNVSTLELGDSALYLCASSYNPGDSNQPQHFGDGTRLSIL.

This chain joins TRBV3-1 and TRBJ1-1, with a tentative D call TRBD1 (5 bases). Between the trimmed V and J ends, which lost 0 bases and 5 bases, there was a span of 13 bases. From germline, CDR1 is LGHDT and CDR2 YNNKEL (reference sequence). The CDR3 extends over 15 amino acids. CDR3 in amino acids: CASSQEAGGRTEAFF. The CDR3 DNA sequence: TGTGCCAGCAGCCAAGAAGCTGGGGGAAGGACTGAAGCTTTCTTT.

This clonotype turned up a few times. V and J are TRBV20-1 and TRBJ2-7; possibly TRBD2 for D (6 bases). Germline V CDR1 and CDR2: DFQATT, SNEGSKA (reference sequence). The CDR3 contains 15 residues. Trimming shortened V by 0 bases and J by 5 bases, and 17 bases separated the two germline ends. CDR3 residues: CSARDLGSGRNEQYF. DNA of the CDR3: TGCAGTGCTAGAGATCTTGGCTCGGGGAGGAACGAGCAGTACTTC.

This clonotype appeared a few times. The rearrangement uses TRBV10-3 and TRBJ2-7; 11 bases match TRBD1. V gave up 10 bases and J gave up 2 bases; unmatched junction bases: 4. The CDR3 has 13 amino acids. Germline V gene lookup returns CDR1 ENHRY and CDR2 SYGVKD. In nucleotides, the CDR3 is TGTGCCAACCAGGGACAGGGGGCCTACGAGCAGTACTTC. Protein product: CANQGQGAYEQYF.

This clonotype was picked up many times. The CDR3 here is CASSRAGRGDTQYF. In DNA form, the CDR3 reads TGTGCCAGCAGTCGAGCGGGAAGGGGAGATACGCAGTATTTT. The chain employs TRBV6-1 and TRBJ2-3; 7 bases map to TRBD2. The CDR3 is 14 amino acids. V dropped 5 bases and J dropped 5; count of bases not matched to a gene: 7. In germline, CDR1 is MNHNS, CDR2 SASEGT.

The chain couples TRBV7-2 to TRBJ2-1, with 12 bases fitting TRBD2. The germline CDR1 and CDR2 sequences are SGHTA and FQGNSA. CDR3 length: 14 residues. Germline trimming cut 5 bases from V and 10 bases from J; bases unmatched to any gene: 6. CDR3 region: CASSRLAGVLEQFF. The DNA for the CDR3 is TGTGCCAGCAGCCGACTAGCGGGAGTTTTGGAGCAGTTCTTC.

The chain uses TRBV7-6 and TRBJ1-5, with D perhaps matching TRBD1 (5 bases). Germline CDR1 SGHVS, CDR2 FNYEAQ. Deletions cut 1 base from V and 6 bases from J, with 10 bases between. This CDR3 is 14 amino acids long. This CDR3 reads CASSLVVGTQPQHF. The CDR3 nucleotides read TGTGCCAGCAGCTTAGTTGTGGGGACTCAGCCCCAGCATTTT.

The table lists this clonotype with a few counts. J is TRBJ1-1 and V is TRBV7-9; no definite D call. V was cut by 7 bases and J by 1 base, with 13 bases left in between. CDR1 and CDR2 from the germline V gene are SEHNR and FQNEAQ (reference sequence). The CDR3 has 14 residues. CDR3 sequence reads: CASNLGGKNTEAFF. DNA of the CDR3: TGTGCCAGCAACCTCGGAGGGAAGAACACTGAAGCTTTCTTT.

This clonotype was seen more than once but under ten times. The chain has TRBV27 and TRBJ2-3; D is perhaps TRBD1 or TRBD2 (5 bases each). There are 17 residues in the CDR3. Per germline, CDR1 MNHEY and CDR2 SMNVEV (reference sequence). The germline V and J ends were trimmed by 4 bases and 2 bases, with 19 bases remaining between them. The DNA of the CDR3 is TGTGCCAGCAGTTCCCAGGGAGTGAAAGGGTACACAGATACGCAGTATTTT. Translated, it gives CASSSQGVKGYTDTQYF.

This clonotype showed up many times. The CDR3 sequence is CASSFPSYEQYF. The CDR3 nucleotides read TGTGCCAGCAGCTTCCCGTCCTACGAGCAGTACTTC. J is TRBJ2-7 and V is TRBV7-2; D gene uncertain. V was shortened by 3 bases and J by 1 base, with 4 bases between the two germline ends. CDR1 and CDR2 (germline): SGHTA, FQGNSA. The CDR3 has 12 residues.

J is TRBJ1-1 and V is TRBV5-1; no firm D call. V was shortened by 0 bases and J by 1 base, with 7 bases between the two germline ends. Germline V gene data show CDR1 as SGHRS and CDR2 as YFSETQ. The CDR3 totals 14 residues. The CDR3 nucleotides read TGCGCCAGCAGCTTGGTCGGACCGAACACTGAAGCTTTCTTT. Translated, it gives CASSLVGPNTEAFF.

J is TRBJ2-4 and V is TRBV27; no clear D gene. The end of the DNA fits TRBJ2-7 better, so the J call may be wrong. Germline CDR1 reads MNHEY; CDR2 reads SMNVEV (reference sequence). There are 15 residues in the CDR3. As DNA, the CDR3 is TGTGCCAGCAGCCCATGGGCTACCAAGAACTACGAGCAGTACTTC. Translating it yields CASSPWATKNYEQYF.

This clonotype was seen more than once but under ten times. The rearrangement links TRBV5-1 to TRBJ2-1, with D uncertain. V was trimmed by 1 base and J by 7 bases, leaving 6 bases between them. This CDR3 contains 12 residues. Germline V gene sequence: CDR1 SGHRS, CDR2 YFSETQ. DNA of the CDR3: TGCGCCAGCAGCTTGAGGATTAATGAGCAGTTCTTC. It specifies CASSLRINEQFF.

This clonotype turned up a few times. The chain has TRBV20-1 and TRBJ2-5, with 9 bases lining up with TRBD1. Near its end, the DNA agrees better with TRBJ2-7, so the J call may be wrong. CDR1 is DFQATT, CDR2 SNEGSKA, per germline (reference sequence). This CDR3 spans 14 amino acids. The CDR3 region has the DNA TGCAGTGCTAGAGACGACAGGGGGGCGGTCGAGCAGTACTTC. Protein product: CSARDDRGAVEQYF.

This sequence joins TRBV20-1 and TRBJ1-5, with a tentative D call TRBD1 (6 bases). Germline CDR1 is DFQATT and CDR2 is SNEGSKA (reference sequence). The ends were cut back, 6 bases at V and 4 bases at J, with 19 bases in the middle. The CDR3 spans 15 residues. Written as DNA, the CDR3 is TGCAGTGCCACGGATACGGGGGCAGGTAATCAGCCCCAGCATTTT. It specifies CSATDTGAGNQPQHF.

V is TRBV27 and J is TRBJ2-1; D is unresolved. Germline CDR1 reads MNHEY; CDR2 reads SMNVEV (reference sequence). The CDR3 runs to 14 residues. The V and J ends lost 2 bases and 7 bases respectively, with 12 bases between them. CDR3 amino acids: CASSLRVQSNEQFF. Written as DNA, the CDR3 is TGTGCCAGCAGTTTACGGGTCCAGAGTAATGAGCAGTTCTTC.

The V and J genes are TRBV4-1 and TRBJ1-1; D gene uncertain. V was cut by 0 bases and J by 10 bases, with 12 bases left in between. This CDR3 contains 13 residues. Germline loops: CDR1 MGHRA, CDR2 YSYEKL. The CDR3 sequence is CASSQEREGAAFF. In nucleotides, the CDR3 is TGCGCCAGCAGCCAAGAGCGGGAGGGCGCAGCTTTCTTT.

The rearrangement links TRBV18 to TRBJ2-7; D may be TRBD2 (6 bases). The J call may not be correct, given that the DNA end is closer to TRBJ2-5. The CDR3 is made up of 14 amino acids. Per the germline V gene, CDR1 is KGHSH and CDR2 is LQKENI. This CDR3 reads CASSPAGGRGTQYF. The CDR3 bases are TGTGCCAGCTCACCTGCCGGGGGACGAGGGACCCAGTACTTC.

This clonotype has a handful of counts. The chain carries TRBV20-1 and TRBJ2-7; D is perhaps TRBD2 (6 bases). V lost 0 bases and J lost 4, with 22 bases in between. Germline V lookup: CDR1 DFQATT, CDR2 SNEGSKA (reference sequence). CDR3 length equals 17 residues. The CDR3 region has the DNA TGCAGTGCTAGAGATACTCTAGTGGGGGGAGCTGGGTACGAGCAGTACTTC. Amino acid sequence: CSARDTLVGGAGYEQYF.